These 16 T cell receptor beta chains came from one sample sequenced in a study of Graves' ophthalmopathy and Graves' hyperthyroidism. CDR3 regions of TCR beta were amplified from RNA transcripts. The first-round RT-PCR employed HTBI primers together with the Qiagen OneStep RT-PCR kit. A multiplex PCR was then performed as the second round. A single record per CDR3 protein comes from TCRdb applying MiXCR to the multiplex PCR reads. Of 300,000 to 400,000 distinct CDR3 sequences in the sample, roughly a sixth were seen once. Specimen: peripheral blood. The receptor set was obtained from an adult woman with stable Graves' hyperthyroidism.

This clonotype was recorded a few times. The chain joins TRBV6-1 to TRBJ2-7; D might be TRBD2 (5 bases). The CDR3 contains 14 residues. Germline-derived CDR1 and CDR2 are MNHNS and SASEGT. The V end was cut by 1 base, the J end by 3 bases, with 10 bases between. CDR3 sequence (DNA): TGTGCCAGCAGTGAAGGGAGCGACTACTACGAGCAGTACTTC. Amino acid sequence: CASSEGSDYYEQYF.

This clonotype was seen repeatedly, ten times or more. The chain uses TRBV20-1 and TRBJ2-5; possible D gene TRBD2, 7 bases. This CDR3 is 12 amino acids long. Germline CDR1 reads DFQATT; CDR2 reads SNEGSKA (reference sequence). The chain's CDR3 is CSVGGQSETQYF. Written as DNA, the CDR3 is TGCAGCGTGGGGGGGCAGTCAGAGACCCAGTACTTC.

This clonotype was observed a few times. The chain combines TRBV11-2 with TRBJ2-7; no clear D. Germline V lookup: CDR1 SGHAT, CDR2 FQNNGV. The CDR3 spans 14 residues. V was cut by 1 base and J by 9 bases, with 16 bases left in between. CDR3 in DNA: TGTGCCAGCAGCTTAGGGGCCAGGACCCTGAGGCAGTACTTC. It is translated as CASSLGARTLRQYF.

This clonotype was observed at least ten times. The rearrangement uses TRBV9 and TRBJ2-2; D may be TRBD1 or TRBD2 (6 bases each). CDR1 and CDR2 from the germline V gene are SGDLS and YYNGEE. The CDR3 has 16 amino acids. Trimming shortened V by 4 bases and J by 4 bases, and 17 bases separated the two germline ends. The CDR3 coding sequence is TGTGCCAGCAGCCAATCCAGGGGAGGTGGCACCGGGGAGCTGTTTTTT. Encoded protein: CASSQSRGGGTGELFF.

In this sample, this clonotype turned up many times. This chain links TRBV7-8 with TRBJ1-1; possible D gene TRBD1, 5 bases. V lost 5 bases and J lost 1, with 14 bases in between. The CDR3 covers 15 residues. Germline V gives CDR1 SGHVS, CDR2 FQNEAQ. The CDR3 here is CASSPRRVGNTEAFF. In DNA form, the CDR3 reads TGTGCCAGCAGCCCCCGCAGGGTGGGGAACACTGAAGCTTTCTTT.

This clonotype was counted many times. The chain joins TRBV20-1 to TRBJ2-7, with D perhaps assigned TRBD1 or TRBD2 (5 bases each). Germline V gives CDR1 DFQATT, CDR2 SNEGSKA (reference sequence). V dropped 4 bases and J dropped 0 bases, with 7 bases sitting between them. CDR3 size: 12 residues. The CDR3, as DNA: TGCAGTGCTAAGGGACCCTCCTACGAGCAGTACTTC. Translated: CSAKGPSYEQYF.

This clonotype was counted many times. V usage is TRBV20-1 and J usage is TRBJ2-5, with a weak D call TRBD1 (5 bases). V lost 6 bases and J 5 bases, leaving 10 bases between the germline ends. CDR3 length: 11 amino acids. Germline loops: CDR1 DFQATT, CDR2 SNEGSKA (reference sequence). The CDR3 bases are TGCAGTGCGGGAAGGGGCGAGACCCAGTACTTC. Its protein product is CSAGRGETQYF.

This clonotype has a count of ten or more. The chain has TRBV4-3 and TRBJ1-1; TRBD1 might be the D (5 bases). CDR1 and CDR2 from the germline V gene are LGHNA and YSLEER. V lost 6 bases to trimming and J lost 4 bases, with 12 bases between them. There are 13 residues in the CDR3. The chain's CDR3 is CASRTTGITEAFF. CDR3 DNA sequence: TGCGCCAGCAGAACCACAGGTATCACTGAAGCTTTCTTT.

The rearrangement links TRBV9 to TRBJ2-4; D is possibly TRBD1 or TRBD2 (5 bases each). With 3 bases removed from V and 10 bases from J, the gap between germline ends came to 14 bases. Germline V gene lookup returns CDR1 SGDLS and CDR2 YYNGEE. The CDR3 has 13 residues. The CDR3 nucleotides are TGTGCCAGCAGCGCTAGGGACCGTGGGATTCAGTACTTC. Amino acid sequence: CASSARDRGIQYF.

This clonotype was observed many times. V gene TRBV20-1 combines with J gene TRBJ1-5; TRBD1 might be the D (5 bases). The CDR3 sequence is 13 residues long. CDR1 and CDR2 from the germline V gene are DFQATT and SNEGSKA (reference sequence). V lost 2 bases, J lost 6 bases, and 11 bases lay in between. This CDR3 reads CSARSGAAQPQHF. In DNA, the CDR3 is TGCAGTGCTAGATCTGGGGCTGCTCAGCCCCAGCATTTT.

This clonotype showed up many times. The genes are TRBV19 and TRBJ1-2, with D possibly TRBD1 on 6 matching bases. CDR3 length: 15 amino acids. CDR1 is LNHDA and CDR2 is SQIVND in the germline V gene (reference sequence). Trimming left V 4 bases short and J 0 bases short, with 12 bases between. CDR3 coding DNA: TGTGCCAGTAGTACAGGACAGCGTACTAACTATGGCTACACCTTC. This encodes CASSTGQRTNYGYTF.

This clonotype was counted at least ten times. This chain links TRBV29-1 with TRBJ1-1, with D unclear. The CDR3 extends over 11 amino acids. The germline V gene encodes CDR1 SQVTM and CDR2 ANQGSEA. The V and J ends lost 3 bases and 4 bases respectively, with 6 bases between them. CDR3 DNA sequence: TGCAGCGTTGAGAGAAGCACTGAAGCTTTCTTT. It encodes CSVERSTEAFF.

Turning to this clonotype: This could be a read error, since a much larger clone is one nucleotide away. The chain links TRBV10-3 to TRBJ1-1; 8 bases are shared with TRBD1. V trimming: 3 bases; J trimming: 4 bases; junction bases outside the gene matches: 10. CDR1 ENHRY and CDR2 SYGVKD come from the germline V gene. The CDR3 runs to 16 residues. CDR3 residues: CAISESQGASITEAFF. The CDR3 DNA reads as TGTGCCATCAGTGAAAGTCAGGGGGCCTCAATCACTGAAGCTTTCTTT.

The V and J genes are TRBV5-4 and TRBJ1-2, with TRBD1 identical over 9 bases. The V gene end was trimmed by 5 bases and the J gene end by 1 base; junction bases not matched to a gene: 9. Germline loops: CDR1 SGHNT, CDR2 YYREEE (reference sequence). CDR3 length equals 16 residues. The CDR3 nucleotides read TGTGCCAGCAGGCGCGCCGGGACAGGGCTTAACTATGGCTACACCTTC. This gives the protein CASRRAGTGLNYGYTF.

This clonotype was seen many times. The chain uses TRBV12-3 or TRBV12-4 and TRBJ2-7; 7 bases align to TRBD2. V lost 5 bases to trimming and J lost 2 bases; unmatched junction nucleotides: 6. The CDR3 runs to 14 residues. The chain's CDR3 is CASSPHRGAYEQYF. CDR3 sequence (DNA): TGTGCCAGCAGTCCTCACCGGGGGGCCTACGAGCAGTACTTC.

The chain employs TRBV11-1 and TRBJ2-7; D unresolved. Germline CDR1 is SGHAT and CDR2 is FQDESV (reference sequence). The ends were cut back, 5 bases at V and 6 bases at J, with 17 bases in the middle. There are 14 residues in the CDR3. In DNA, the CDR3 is TGTGCCAGCAGCCCCGTCCGCCTCCCCACCGAGCAGTACTTC. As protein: CASSPVRLPTEQYF. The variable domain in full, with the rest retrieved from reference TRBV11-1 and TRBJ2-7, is EAEVAQSPRYKITEKSQAVAFWCDPISGHATLYWYRQILGQGPELLVQFQDESVVDDSQLPKDRFSAERLKGVDSTLKIQPAELGDSAMYLCASSPVRLPTEQYFGPGTRLTVT.